This T cell receptor (beta chain) was sequenced in a study of Ad26.COV2.S vaccination and SARS-CoV-2 variants (dated by TCRdb to the early 2020s). Broadly, across the study: Sequencing of the TCRbeta repertoire served to evaluate the specificity and breadth of SARS-CoV-2-reactive T cell receptors following Ad26.COV2.S vaccination. The TCR-sequenced set comprised about 32 samples: approximately 19 Ad26.COV2.S vaccine recipients, 5 placebo recipients and 8 SARS-CoV-2 convalescent individuals. Here is what the overall study found, with its caveats: Non-spike TCR breadth was comparable between vaccine and placebo recipients, consistent with the vaccine containing only spike. Substantial breadth of spike-specific CD8+ and CD4+ T cell responses was reported after vaccination. Compared with placebo recipients, Ad26.COV2.S recipients showed higher spike-specific TCR breadth (P = 0.0014). The authors noted that total T cell responses may have been underestimated by the TCR breadth and depth analyses.

About this clone: This receptor's antigen is unknown. Nothing much larger sits one base from this clone, and base qualities are not available.

The immunoSEQ Assay was the method used to sequence TCRbeta CDR3 regions. After extraction, genomic DNA underwent amplification by bias-controlled multiplex PCR, followed by high-throughput sequencing. In the authors' own workflow: To quantify the absolute abundance of each unique TCRbeta CDR3 region, sequences were collapsed and filtered. T cell fraction was estimated by normalizing TCRbeta template counts to usable DNA, with usable DNA measured through amplification of reference genes found in all nucleated cells. Repertoire TCRs were annotated as SARS-CoV-2-specific when V gene, CDR3 amino acid sequence and J gene were exactly matched to a known reactive TCR set. The reference SARS-CoV-2 TCR set came from MIRA and was filtered for enrichment in COVID-19-positive ImmuneCODE repertoires, removing public or cross-reactive TCRs. Based on the MIRA antigens, annotated TCRs were further analysed at the level of specific ORF or position within ORF. Breadth was defined as annotated unique rearrangements over total unique productive rearrangements; depth was the summed frequency of those rearrangements. Two-sided Wilcoxon rank-sum tests were applied when comparing TCR breadth between groups. In its TCRdb copy, this immuneACCESS table keeps in-frame sequences only and misses some clones. Where compared with another copy, unresolved V genes explain less than half of these, and the others have no known cause. The V and J calls and clone size were taken over from that table, and D and trimming were inferred from the DNA. The sample profile shows 45,000 or so clones; 83% of them were found once. Roughly 45% of the sample is held by the ten biggest clonotypes.

The CDR3 covers 14 residues, taking in both the cysteine and the phenylalanine. This entry keeps only the CDR3 DNA: 42 bases, framed from base 1. The CDR1 and CDR2 encoded by the germline V gene are MNHEY and SVGAGI. V is shortened by 6 bases, J by 2 bases, and the region joining them spans 12 bases. The time point label, read with the paper, signifies: individuals recovered from natural SARS-CoV-2 infection. Here the sequenced sample was peripheral blood, taken after recovery from COVID-19. This receptor chain uses TRBV6-5 and TRBJ2-3, with TRBD1 tentatively as D gene (6 bases match). The clonotype originates from a human donor who had recovered from COVID-19. The nucleotide sequence is given as TGTGCCAGCAGCCAGGACAGCCACACAGATACGCAGTATTTT. This sequence encodes CASSQDSHTDTQYF.